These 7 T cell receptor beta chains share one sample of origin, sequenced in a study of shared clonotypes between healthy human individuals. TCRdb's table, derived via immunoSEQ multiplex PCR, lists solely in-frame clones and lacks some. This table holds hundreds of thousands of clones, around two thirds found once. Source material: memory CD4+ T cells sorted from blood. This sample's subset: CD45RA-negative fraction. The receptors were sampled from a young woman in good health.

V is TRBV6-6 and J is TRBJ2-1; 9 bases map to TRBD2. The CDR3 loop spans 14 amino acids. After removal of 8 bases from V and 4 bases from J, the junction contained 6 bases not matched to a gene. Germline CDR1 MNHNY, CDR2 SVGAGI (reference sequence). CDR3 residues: CASGNSGGYNEQFF. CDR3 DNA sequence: TGTGCCAGCGGTAATAGCGGGGGATACAATGAGCAGTTCTTC.

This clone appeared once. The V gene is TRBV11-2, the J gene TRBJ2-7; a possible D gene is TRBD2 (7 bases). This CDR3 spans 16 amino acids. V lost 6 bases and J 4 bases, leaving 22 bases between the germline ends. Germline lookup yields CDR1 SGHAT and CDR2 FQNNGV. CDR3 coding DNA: TGTGCCAGCAGGTCTGGGGGGGGCAGGGCCGGATACGAGCAGTACTTC. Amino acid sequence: CASRSGGGRAGYEQYF.

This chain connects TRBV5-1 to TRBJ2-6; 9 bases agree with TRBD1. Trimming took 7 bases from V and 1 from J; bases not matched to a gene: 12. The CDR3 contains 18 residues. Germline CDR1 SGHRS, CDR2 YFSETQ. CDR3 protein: CASAAASQGASGANVLTF. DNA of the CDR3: TGCGCCAGCGCCGCCGCGTCACAGGGGGCGTCTGGGGCCAACGTCCTGACTTTC.

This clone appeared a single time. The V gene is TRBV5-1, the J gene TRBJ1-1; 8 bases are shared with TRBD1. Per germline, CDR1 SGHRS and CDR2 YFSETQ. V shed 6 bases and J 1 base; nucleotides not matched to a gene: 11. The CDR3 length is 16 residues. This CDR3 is CASKVGQGASNTEAFF. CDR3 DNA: TGCGCCAGCAAGGTGGGGCAGGGGGCTTCGAACACTGAAGCTTTCTTT.

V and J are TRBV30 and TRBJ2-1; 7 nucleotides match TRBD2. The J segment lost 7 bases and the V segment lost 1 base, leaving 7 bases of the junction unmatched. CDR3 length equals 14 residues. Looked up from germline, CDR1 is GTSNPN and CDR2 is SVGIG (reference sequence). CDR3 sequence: CAWSGTSVGNEQFF. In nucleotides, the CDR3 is TGTGCCTGGAGTGGAACTAGCGTGGGAAATGAGCAGTTCTTC.

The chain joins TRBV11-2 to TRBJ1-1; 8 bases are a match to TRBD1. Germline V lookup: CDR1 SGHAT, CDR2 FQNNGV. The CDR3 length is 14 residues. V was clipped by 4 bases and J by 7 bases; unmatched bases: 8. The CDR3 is CASSSGQEVIEAFF. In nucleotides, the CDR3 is TGTGCCAGCAGCTCGGGACAGGAGGTCATTGAAGCTTTCTTT.

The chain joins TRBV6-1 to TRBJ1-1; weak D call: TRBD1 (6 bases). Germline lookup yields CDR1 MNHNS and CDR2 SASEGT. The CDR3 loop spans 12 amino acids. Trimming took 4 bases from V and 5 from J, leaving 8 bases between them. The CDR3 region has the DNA TGTGCCAGCAGTGGCAGGGGTACTGAAGCTTTCTTT. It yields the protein CASSGRGTEAFF.